These 31 T cell receptor beta chains were all obtained from the same sample, sequenced in a study of blood T cell repertoires in COVID-19. TCRdb's table, derived via immunoSEQ multiplex PCR, lists solely in-frame clones and lacks some. The sample has 200,000 to 250,000 clones; 75% to 90% are singletons. The sample consisted of peripheral blood. The receptors shown here come from a man aged 60-69 years who had recovered from COVID-19.

The chain combines TRBV11-2 with TRBJ1-2; a possible D gene is TRBD1 (6 bases). In germline, CDR1 is SGHAT, CDR2 FQNNGV. The germline V and J ends were trimmed by 6 bases and 4 bases, with 15 bases remaining between them. This CDR3 spans 14 amino acids. The CDR3 region has the DNA TGTGCCAGCAGTCTAGAGGGGGGGCTCTATGGCTACACCTTC. Its protein is CASSLEGGLYGYTF.

The genes are TRBV7-2 and TRBJ1-1; 7 bases fit TRBD1. With V trimmed by 5 bases and J by 11 bases, 11 bases remained unmatched. The CDR3 is made up of 13 amino acids. Per germline, CDR1 SGHTA and CDR2 FQGNSA. The CDR3 nucleotides read TGTGCCAGCAGCATGCGGGACAGCCCCGCGGCTTTCTTT. It is translated as CASSMRDSPAAFF.

The CDR3 loop is CASSPRGGRRNTEAFF. In DNA, the CDR3 is TGTGCCAGCAGCCCCCGGGGGGGAAGAAGGAACACTGAAGCTTTCTTT. The rearrangement links TRBV3-1 (or the pseudogene TRBV3-2) to TRBJ1-1; tentatively, D is TRBD1 (5 bases). Germline CDR1 LGHDT, CDR2 YNNKEL (reference sequence). Trimming shortened V by 4 bases and J by 1 base, and 16 bases separated the two germline ends. This CDR3 contains 16 residues.

CDR3 DNA: TGTGCCAGCAGCGTGGGACAGGCTACCTACGAGCAGTACTTC. This encodes CASSVGQATYEQYF. The J gene is TRBJ2-7, the V gene TRBV9; 8 bases line up with TRBD1. Trimming cost V 2 bases and J 2 bases; bases outside gene matches: 3. This CDR3 region has 14 residues. Germline loops: CDR1 SGDLS, CDR2 YYNGEE.

This clone appeared a single time. The rearrangement joins TRBV19 to TRBJ2-6; possibly TRBD2 for D (7 bases). From germline, CDR1 is LNHDA and CDR2 SQIVND (reference sequence). Trimming shortened V by 4 bases and J by 1 base, and 14 bases separated the two germline ends. This CDR3 has 17 amino acids. The CDR3 nucleotides read TGTGCCAGTAGTACACCCAAGGGGGGGTCTGGGGCCAACGTCCTGACTTTC. Residues: CASSTPKGGSGANVLTF.

The table lists this clone with a few counts. The chain combines TRBV6-5 with TRBJ1-3; perhaps TRBD1 as D (5 bases). This CDR3 is 14 amino acids long. Germline V CDR1 and CDR2: MNHEY, SVGAGI. V was cut by 11 bases and J by 0 bases, with 14 bases left in between. The CDR3 bases are TGTGCCTGTCGACAGACAGCCTCTGGAAACACCATATATTTT. Protein product: CACRQTASGNTIYF.

The chain links TRBV28 to TRBJ1-5, with 8 positions matching TRBD1. Trimming removed 6 bases from V and 4 bases from J; junction bases left unmatched: 2. Germline loops: CDR1 MDHEN, CDR2 SYDVKM. The CDR3 has 13 residues. The DNA of the CDR3 is TGTGCCAGCAGATGGACAGGGAATCAGCCCCAGCATTTT. This encodes CASRWTGNQPQHF.

This rearrangement joins TRBV6-5 to TRBJ2-7; TRBD2 matches 11 bases. J lost 7 bases, V lost 5 bases, and 7 bases had no gene match. Germline V lookup: CDR1 MNHEY, CDR2 SVGAGI. The CDR3 contains 14 residues. CDR3 loop: CASSPSGRPGEQYF. The CDR3 region has the DNA TGTGCCAGCAGTCCTAGCGGGAGGCCAGGGGAGCAGTACTTC.

The CDR3 sequence is CSGRGETQYF. The CDR3 region has the DNA TGCAGCGGGCGGGGGGAGACCCAGTACTTC. J is TRBJ2-5 and V is TRBV29-1; 7 positions match TRBD2. The CDR3 loop spans 10 amino acids. Per the germline V gene, CDR1 is SQVTM and CDR2 is ANQGSEA. Trimming at V came to 7 bases and at J to 5 bases, leaving 1 base not matched to a gene.

The chain combines TRBV30 with TRBJ2-1, with 7 bases lining up with TRBD2. The CDR3 loop spans 14 amino acids. In germline, CDR1 is GTSNPN, CDR2 SVGIG (reference sequence). Trimming removed 2 bases from V and 7 bases from J; junction bases left unmatched: 8. Here the CDR3 DNA reads TGTGCCTGGAGTCTCCGAGCGGGAAGGAATGAGCAGTTCTTC. Protein: CAWSLRAGRNEQFF.

The chain links TRBV10-3 to TRBJ2-1; TRBD2 matches at 11 bases. This CDR3 has 15 amino acids. The germline gives CDR1 ENHRY, CDR2 SYGVKD. Trimming cost V 3 bases and J 9 bases; bases outside gene matches: 7. Written as DNA, the CDR3 is TGTGCCATCAGTGAACGGACTAGCGGGTGGGGTGAGCAGTTCTTC. This sequence encodes CAISERTSGWGEQFF.

CDR3 sequence: CASIRGNTEAFF. The DNA of the CDR3 is TGTGCCAGCATAAGAGGAAACACTGAAGCTTTCTTT. The V call is TRBV6-5, the J call TRBJ1-1; D call uncertain. Germline CDR1 and CDR2: MNHEY and SVGAGI. Trimming cost V 7 bases and J 2 bases, with 8 bases left between them. This CDR3 is 12 amino acids long.

V is TRBV3-1 (or the pseudogene TRBV3-2) and J is TRBJ2-2; TRBD2 might be the D (5 bases). In germline, CDR1 is LGHDT, CDR2 YNNKEL (reference sequence). The CDR3 contains 17 residues. V was cut by 0 bases and J by 13 bases, with 24 bases left in between. The CDR3 loop reads CASSQDLFTKRPAGLFF. CDR3 in DNA: TGTGCCAGCAGCCAAGATCTGTTTACGAAGCGCCCGGCGGGGCTGTTTTTT.

CDR3 protein: CASSYQGGASNQPQHF. In DNA, the CDR3 is TGTGCCAGCAGTTACCAAGGGGGTGCGAGCAATCAGCCCCAGCATTTT. The genes are TRBV6-6 and TRBJ1-5, with D possibly matching TRBD1 (6 bases). The CDR3 loop spans 16 amino acids. With 2 bases removed from V and 1 base from J, the gap between germline ends came to 12 bases. Germline V gene sequence: CDR1 MNHNY, CDR2 SVGAGI (reference sequence).

V and J are TRBV5-6 and TRBJ2-1; 8 bases line up with TRBD1. The CDR3 sequence is 14 residues long. Germline values: CDR1 SGHDT, CDR2 YYEEEE. V lost 6 bases, J lost 5 bases, and 7 bases stayed unmatched. CDR3 bases: TGTGCCAGCACCTATCTGGACAGGGACAATGAGCAGTTCTTC. This codes for CASTYLDRDNEQFF.

V gene TRBV24-1 combines with J gene TRBJ2-7, with 9 bases lining up with TRBD1. With 9 bases clipped from V and 4 bases from J, the junction kept 6 bases outside the gene matches. Looked up from germline, CDR1 is KGHDR and CDR2 is SFDVKD. This CDR3 is 13 amino acids long. The CDR3 bases are TGTGCCACCTGGGACAGGGAATCTTACGAGCAGTACTTC. Its protein is CATWDRESYEQYF.

The V and J genes are TRBV6-5 and TRBJ2-5; 8 bases are shared with TRBD1. The CDR3 covers 12 residues. Germline CDR1 MNHEY, CDR2 SVGAGI. Germline trimming cut 6 bases from V and 5 bases from J; bases unmatched to any gene: 2. The CDR3 coding sequence is TGTGCCAGCAGGGGGGACAGGGAGACCCAGTACTTC. Translation gives CASRGDRETQYF.

CDR3 protein: CASSLLAGGISQPQHF. The CDR3 DNA sequence: TGTGCCAGCAGCTTGTTGGCAGGGGGCATTAGTCAGCCCCAGCATTTT. The chain recombines TRBV5-5 with TRBJ1-5; 8 bases align to TRBD1. The CDR3 covers 16 residues. With V trimmed by 1 base and J by 6 bases, 9 bases remained unmatched. Germline CDR1 reads SGHKS; CDR2 reads YYEKEE (reference sequence).

The genes are TRBV27 and TRBJ2-7; 10 nucleotides match TRBD1. Germline loops: CDR1 MNHEY, CDR2 SMNVEV (reference sequence). The CDR3 is 15 amino acids. With V trimmed by 3 bases and J by 7 bases, 9 bases remained unmatched. DNA of the CDR3: TGTGCCAGCAGTTTGACAGGGGGCCCACCCGTTGAGCAGTACTTC. This encodes CASSLTGGPPVEQYF.

The chain carries TRBV29-1 and TRBJ2-1; the D is unclear. This CDR3 is built from 14 residues. Germline-derived CDR1 and CDR2 are SQVTM and ANQGSEA. Trimming stripped 0 bases from V and 4 bases from J, with 10 bases between. The DNA for the CDR3 is TGCAGCGTTGAAGATGGTGGCAGATACAATGAGCAGTTCTTC. It is translated as CSVEDGGRYNEQFF.

The chain joins TRBV5-6 to TRBJ1-6; D is unclear. The CDR3 spans 15 residues. V lost 6 bases, J lost 14 bases, and 24 bases lay in between. CDR1 SGHDT and CDR2 YYEEEE come from the germline V gene. This CDR3 reads CASTALDRGVKALHF. The DNA for the CDR3 is TGTGCCAGCACCGCATTGGACCGGGGAGTTAAGGCCCTCCACTTT. Full variable domain (missing parts from reference TRBV5-6 and TRBJ1-6): DAGVTQSPTHLIKTRGQQVTLRCSPKSGHDTVSWYQQALGQGPQFIFQYYEEEERQRGNFPDRFSGHQFPNYSSELNVNALLLGDSALYLCASTALDRGVKALHFGNGTRLTVT.

The gene calls are TRBV4-1 and TRBJ2-2; 9 bases match TRBD2. The CDR3 extends over 22 amino acids. The trim removed 0 bases at V and 4 bases at J, leaving 21 bases unmatched. In germline, CDR1 is MGHRA, CDR2 YSYEKL. The DNA of the CDR3 is TGCGCCAGCAGCCAAGATGAGGAGTTTCGTAGTGGGCGGGAGGGGGGCACCGGGGAGCTGTTTTTT. As protein: CASSQDEEFRSGREGGTGELFF.

This clone was recorded only once. The chain links TRBV2 to TRBJ1-4; a possible D gene is TRBD1 (6 bases). The CDR3 consists of 15 residues. V lost 7 bases and J 3 bases, leaving 15 bases between the germline ends. CDR1 is SNHLY, CDR2 FYNNEI, per germline. CDR3: CASTKRGGSNEKLFF. The DNA of the CDR3 is TGTGCCAGCACCAAACGGGGGGGCTCTAATGAAAAACTGTTTTTT. Using reference TRBV2 and TRBJ1-4 for the parts outside the CDR3, the full variable domain is EPEVTQTPSHQVTQMGQEVILRCVPISNHLYFYWYRQILGQKVEFLVSFYNNEISEKSEIFDDQFSVERPDGSNFTLKIRSTKLEDSAMYFCASTKRGGSNEKLFFGSGTQLSVL.

The chain is built from TRBV7-9 and TRBJ2-7; D unresolved. The CDR3 loop spans 12 amino acids. In germline, CDR1 is SEHNR, CDR2 FQNEAQ (reference sequence). V shed 4 bases and J shed 7 bases, with 11 bases lying between them. The chain's CDR3 is CASSSDLREQYF. CDR3 nucleotides: TGTGCCAGCAGCTCGGATCTGAGGGAGCAGTACTTC.

The chain is built from TRBV7-2 and TRBJ2-3, with D possibly being TRBD2 (6 bases). Germline V gene lookup returns CDR1 SGHTA and CDR2 FQGNSA. V was clipped by 3 bases and J by 4 bases, with 14 bases between them. The CDR3 runs 15 residues. The chain's CDR3 is CASSFRAGRADTQYF. The CDR3 DNA follows: TGTGCCAGCAGCTTTCGGGCGGGAAGGGCAGATACGCAGTATTTT.

The chain uses TRBV7-2 and TRBJ1-2, with a tentative D call TRBD1 (5 bases). Germline assignment: CDR1 SGHTA and CDR2 FQGNSA. CDR3 size: 14 residues. In DNA, the CDR3 is TGTGCTTCTACTCGTCGGGGGGTCAACTATGGCTACACCTTC. This translates into CASTRRGVNYGYTF.

The J gene is TRBJ1-5, the V gene TRBV27; 7 bases are shared with TRBD1. J lost 11 bases, V lost 6 bases, and 16 bases had no gene match. CDR3 length: 15 residues. The germline V gene has CDR1 MNHEY and CDR2 SMNVEV (reference sequence). CDR3 sequence: CASSPGQAAGRAQHF. In DNA form, the CDR3 reads TGTGCCAGCAGCCCCGGACAGGCCGCGGGAAGGGCCCAGCATTTT.

The chain combines TRBV7-2 with TRBJ1-3; tentative D call: TRBD1 (5 bases). Germline CDR1 reads SGHTA; CDR2 reads FQGNSA. The CDR3 covers 14 residues. V was clipped by 5 bases and J by 2 bases, with 10 bases between them. The CDR3 sequence is CASSATRAGNTIYF. In DNA, the CDR3 is TGTGCCAGCAGCGCGACCAGGGCTGGAAACACCATATATTTT.

The V call is TRBV6-2 or TRBV6-3, the J call TRBJ1-4, with D perhaps TRBD1 (5 bases). V lost 5 bases, J lost 0 bases, and 10 bases lay in between. Per the germline V gene, CDR1 is MNHEY and CDR2 is SVGEGT. This CDR3 region has 15 residues. CDR3 in amino acids: CASSPGGATNEKLFF. CDR3 in DNA: TGTGCCAGCAGTCCCGGAGGGGCAACTAATGAAAAACTGTTTTTT.

The V gene is TRBV5-1, the J gene TRBJ1-5; tentatively, D is TRBD1 (5 bases). The ends were cut back, 0 bases at V and 4 bases at J, with 11 bases in the middle. The CDR3 runs 15 residues. Germline CDR1 reads SGHRS; CDR2 reads YFSETQ. This chain's CDR3 is CASSLGGTGNQPQHF. CDR3 nucleotides: TGCGCCAGCAGCTTGGGCGGGACGGGGAATCAGCCCCAGCATTTT. The whole variable domain, filled in from reference TRBV5-1 and TRBJ1-5, reads KAGVTQTPRYLIKTRGQQVTLSCSPISGHRSVSWYQQTPGQGLQFLFEYFSETQRNKGNFPGRFSGRQFSNSRSEMNVSTLELGDSALYLCASSLGGTGNQPQHFGDGTRLSIL.

V is TRBV19 and J is TRBJ1-5, with D perhaps matching TRBD1 (5 bases). Trimming cost V 3 bases and J 3 bases, with 15 bases left between them. The CDR3 totals 16 residues. Germline V lookup: CDR1 LNHDA, CDR2 SQIVND (reference sequence). In nucleotides, the CDR3 is TGTGCCAGTAGTATCCTGGGCAGGGAGGTCAATCAGCCCCAGCATTTT. Protein: CASSILGREVNQPQHF.